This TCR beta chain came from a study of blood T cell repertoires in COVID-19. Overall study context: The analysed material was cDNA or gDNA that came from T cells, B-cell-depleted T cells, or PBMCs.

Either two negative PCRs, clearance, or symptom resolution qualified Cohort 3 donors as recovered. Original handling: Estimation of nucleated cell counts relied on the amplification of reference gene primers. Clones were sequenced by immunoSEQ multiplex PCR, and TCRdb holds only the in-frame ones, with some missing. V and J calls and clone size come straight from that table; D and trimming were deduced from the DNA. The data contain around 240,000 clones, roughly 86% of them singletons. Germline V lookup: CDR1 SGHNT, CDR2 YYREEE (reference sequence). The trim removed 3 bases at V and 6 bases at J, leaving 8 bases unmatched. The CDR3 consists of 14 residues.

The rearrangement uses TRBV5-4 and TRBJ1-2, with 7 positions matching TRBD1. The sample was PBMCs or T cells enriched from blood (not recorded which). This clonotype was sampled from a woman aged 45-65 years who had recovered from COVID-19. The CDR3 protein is CASSSGTAPDGYTF. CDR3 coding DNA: TGTGCCAGCAGCTCCGGGACAGCTCCAGATGGCTACACCTTC.